A single sample is the source of the 32 T cell receptor beta chains below, sequenced in a study of T-cell memory formation after mild COVID-19. TCRdb processed the 5' RACE reads anew with MiXCR; each CDR3 protein has one entry. The profile shows under 450,000 distinct CDR3 sequences, around a quarter of them singletons. The specimen was PBMCs or a T cell subset sorted from them (not recorded which). These TCRs come from an adult woman who had mild COVID-19 (a few samples of this study predate the infection). Cell type and time point are not known.

The V gene is TRBV6-1, the J gene TRBJ2-2; perhaps TRBD1 as D (5 bases). The CDR3 length is 15 residues. Looked up from germline, CDR1 is MNHNS and CDR2 is SASEGT. V was trimmed by 8 bases and J by 0 bases, leaving 13 bases between them. In nucleotides, the CDR3 is TGTGCCAGCGCGGTGATGACAGCGAACACCGGGGAGCTGTTTTTT. This codes for CASAVMTANTGELFF.

This chain connects TRBV18 to TRBJ2-3; 7 bases match TRBD2. This CDR3 spans 13 amino acids. J was trimmed by 2 bases and V by 8 bases; bases with no gene match: 4. The V gene's germline CDR1 is KGHSH and CDR2 LQKENI. CDR3 protein: CASARLATDTQYF. In nucleotides, the CDR3 is TGTGCCAGCGCCCGACTAGCCACAGATACGCAGTATTTT.

The genes are TRBV18 and TRBJ1-5; perhaps TRBD1 as D (6 bases). This CDR3 comprises 13 residues. CDR1 KGHSH and CDR2 LQKENI come from the germline V gene. Trimming cost V 3 bases and J 6 bases, with 9 bases left between them. The DNA of the CDR3 is TGTGCCAGCTCACCGGGGGGCGGTCAGCCCCAGCATTTT. This sequence encodes CASSPGGGQPQHF.

The table lists this clonotype with a few counts. The V call is TRBV6-5, the J call TRBJ2-1; 8 bases align to TRBD2. With 5 bases clipped from V and 3 bases from J, the junction kept 3 bases outside the gene matches. Germline CDR1 reads MNHEY; CDR2 reads SVGAGI. The CDR3 is 14 amino acids. CDR3 protein: CASSRAGDYNEQFF. CDR3 nucleotide sequence: TGTGCCAGCAGTCGAGCGGGGGACTACAATGAGCAGTTCTTC.

CDR3 amino acids: CATSDAGGVGETQYF. CDR3 nucleotide sequence: TGTGCCACCAGTGACGCTGGGGGTGTGGGGGAGACCCAGTACTTC. The chain links TRBV24-1 to TRBJ2-5; D is perhaps TRBD1 or TRBD2 (5 bases each). The ends were cut back, 4 bases at V and 5 bases at J, with 16 bases in the middle. From germline, CDR1 is KGHDR and CDR2 SFDVKD. The CDR3 loop spans 15 amino acids.

There are a few counts of this clonotype. V and J are TRBV7-9 and TRBJ1-4, with no clear D. The CDR3 covers 15 residues. Germline V CDR1 and CDR2: SEHNR, FQNEAQ (reference sequence). V was clipped by 5 bases and J by 0 bases, with 10 bases between them. The CDR3 reads CASSRTAATNEKLFF. The CDR3 nucleotides are TGTGCCAGCAGCCGGACCGCCGCAACTAATGAAAAACTGTTTTTT.

This clonotype was counted at least ten times. This chain uses TRBV20-1 with TRBJ1-3; 9 nucleotides line up with TRBD1. J gave up 0 bases and V 1 base, and 4 bases lay outside the gene matches. The CDR3 consists of 16 residues. CDR1 is DFQATT and CDR2 is SNEGSKA in the germline V gene (reference sequence). The CDR3 here is CSARGGTGLSGNTIYF. CDR3 in DNA: TGCAGTGCTAGAGGAGGGACAGGGCTCTCTGGAAACACCATATATTTT.

The rearrangement joins TRBV6-2 or TRBV6-3 to TRBJ2-1; weak D call: TRBD1 (5 bases). Trimming removed 9 bases from V and 7 bases from J, with 10 bases in between. The CDR3 is 11 amino acids. CDR1 and CDR2 from the germline V gene are MNHEY and SVGEGT. The chain's CDR3 is CASGAWNEQFF. DNA for the CDR3: TGTGCCAGTGGGGCTTGGAATGAGCAGTTCTTC.

This rearrangement joins TRBV7-9 to TRBJ1-2, with a possible D match to TRBD1 (5 bases). The germline V gene has CDR1 SEHNR and CDR2 FQNEAQ (reference sequence). Trimming stripped 3 bases from V and 4 bases from J, with 18 bases between. This CDR3 region has 16 residues. CDR3 sequence (DNA): TGTGCCAGCAGCTTTTACCCCTACAGCGGGGGCTATGGCTACACCTTC. Protein: CASSFYPYSGGYGYTF.

CDR3 sequence: CASGRQGEETQYF. CDR3 coding DNA: TGTGCTAGTGGCAGACAGGGAGAAGAGACCCAGTACTTC. The rearrangement links TRBV12-5 to TRBJ2-5; 7 bases are shared with TRBD1. Looked up from germline, CDR1 is LGHNT and CDR2 is FRNRAP. Trimming at V came to 6 bases and at J to 3 bases, leaving 4 bases not matched to a gene. The CDR3 spans 13 residues.

The CDR3 protein is CASSQESGWAHNEQFF. The CDR3 bases are TGCGCCAGCAGCCAAGAATCAGGGTGGGCCCACAATGAGCAGTTCTTC. The chain carries TRBV4-1 and TRBJ2-1; TRBD1 might be the D (5 bases). Trimming removed 0 bases from V and 5 bases from J, with 14 bases in between. Germline V gene sequence: CDR1 MGHRA, CDR2 YSYEKL. The length of the CDR3 is 16 residues.

This clonotype appeared a few times. This rearrangement joins TRBV7-2 to TRBJ2-5, with D possibly being TRBD1 or TRBD2 (5 bases each). Germline V CDR1 and CDR2: SGHTA, FQGNSA. V was trimmed by 5 bases and J by 5 bases, leaving 12 bases between them. This CDR3 spans 13 amino acids. The CDR3 reads CASSVRGRETQYF. Here the CDR3 DNA reads TGTGCCAGCAGCGTCCGGGGACGGGAGACCCAGTACTTC.

This chain uses TRBV2 with TRBJ1-2, with a possible D match to TRBD1 (5 bases). The CDR3 covers 14 residues. CDR1 SNHLY and CDR2 FYNNEI come from the germline V gene. V was trimmed by 10 bases and J by 6 bases, leaving 21 bases between them. CDR3 in DNA: TGTGCCACCCTCCGAAGGGAGAAGGGGAATGGCTACACCTTC. It yields the protein CATLRREKGNGYTF.

The chain joins TRBV5-6 to TRBJ2-3; TRBD1 aligns across 12 bases. After removal of 5 bases from V and 3 bases from J, the junction contained 4 bases not matched to a gene. Germline V gene lookup returns CDR1 SGHDT and CDR2 YYEEEE. The CDR3 is made up of 15 amino acids. As DNA, the CDR3 is TGTGCCAGCAGTACGGGACAGGGGGCAACAGATACGCAGTATTTT. Translating gives CASSTGQGATDTQYF.

This clonotype has more than one count but fewer than ten. The rearrangement joins TRBV12-3 or TRBV12-4 to TRBJ1-5; perhaps TRBD1 as D (5 bases). The V end lost 5 bases, the J end lost 3 bases, and 17 bases lay between the germline ends. The CDR3 runs to 16 residues. CDR3 in DNA: TGTGCCAGCAGTCCGCCGACCCAGGGTATCAATCAGCCCCAGCATTTT. Translating gives CASSPPTQGINQPQHF.

The CDR3 DNA reads TGTGCCAGCAGCTCAGGCGAAGGGACAGTCACAGATACGCAGTATTTT. This encodes CASSSGEGTVTDTQYF. The rearrangement uses TRBV7-3 and TRBJ2-3; the match to TRBD1 covers 7 bases. The CDR3 contains 16 residues. Looked up from germline, CDR1 is SGHTA and CDR2 is FQGTGA. V dropped 4 bases and J dropped 2; count of bases not matched to a gene: 9.

In its sample, this clonotype was seen once. The gene calls are TRBV9 and TRBJ2-7; 10 nucleotides agree with TRBD1. CDR1 SGDLS and CDR2 YYNGEE come from the germline V gene. After removal of 3 bases from V and 2 bases from J, the junction contained 8 bases not matched to a gene. This CDR3 is built from 16 residues. CDR3 DNA sequence: TGTGCCAGCAGCGATGACGGGACAGGGGAAACCTACGAGCAGTACTTC. It is translated as CASSDDGTGETYEQYF.

CDR3 protein: CSASRQGRTYEQYF. The DNA for the CDR3 is TGCAGTGCTTCCCGACAGGGTAGGACCTACGAGCAGTACTTC. The V call is TRBV20-1, the J call TRBJ2-7; 7 bases align to TRBD1. The CDR3 runs to 14 residues. V lost 5 bases to trimming and J lost 2 bases; unmatched junction nucleotides: 9. CDR1 and CDR2 from the germline V gene are DFQATT and SNEGSKA (reference sequence).

This clonotype has just a few counts. The chain combines TRBV6-5 with TRBJ2-4; tentatively, D is TRBD1 (5 bases). Per the germline V gene, CDR1 is MNHEY and CDR2 is SVGAGI. The CDR3 is made up of 14 amino acids. V lost 7 bases and J lost 6, with 16 bases in between. The CDR3 protein is CASTNPSTANIQYF. DNA of the CDR3: TGTGCCAGCACCAACCCTTCGACAGCAAACATTCAGTACTTC.

This sequence joins TRBV7-9 and TRBJ2-2; 7 bases agree with TRBD2. The CDR3 has 16 amino acids. The germline CDR1 and CDR2 sequences are SEHNR and FQNEAQ (reference sequence). J lost 3 bases, V lost 5 bases, and 9 bases had no gene match. For the CDR3, the DNA is TGTGCCAGCAGCGCGCGACTAGCTTTTGACACCGGGGAGCTGTTTTTT. This encodes CASSARLAFDTGELFF.

This sequence joins TRBV7-3 and TRBJ2-2, with 9 bases lining up with TRBD2. Germline V gives CDR1 SGHTA, CDR2 FQGTGA. The trim removed 4 bases at V and 6 bases at J, leaving 9 bases unmatched. This CDR3 comprises 16 residues. The CDR3 sequence: CASSSNSGRVAGELFF. Written as DNA, the CDR3 is TGTGCCAGCAGCTCGAATAGCGGGAGAGTAGCCGGGGAGCTGTTTTTT. Full variable domain (outside the CDR3, taken from reference TRBV7-3 and TRBJ2-2): GAGVSQTPSNKVTEKGKYVELRCDPISGHTALYWYRQSLGQGPEFLIYFQGTGAADDSGLPNDRFFAVRPEGSVSTLKIQRTERGDSAVYLCASSSNSGRVAGELFFGEGSRLTVL.

On this clonotype itself: One junction end does not reproduce the germline sequence, and a read error may be involved. The DNA of the CDR3 is TGCGCCAGCAGCCCACTAGCGGGAGTCCCCTACTATGAGCAGTTCTTC. Amino acids: CASSPLAGVPYYEQFF. The chain uses TRBV5-1 and TRBJ2-1, with TRBD2 matching over 11 bases. The CDR3 runs 16 residues. Germline CDR1 reads SGHRS; CDR2 reads YFSETQ.

This clonotype was counted between two and nine times. The rearrangement joins TRBV20-1 to TRBJ2-7; D perhaps matches TRBD2 (5 bases). The CDR3 length is 16 residues. Per germline, CDR1 DFQATT and CDR2 SNEGSKA (reference sequence). The V and J ends lost 0 bases and 3 bases respectively, with 18 bases between them. The CDR3 protein is CSARDMGSSGLYEQYF. CDR3 in DNA: TGCAGTGCTAGAGATATGGGGAGTTCCGGCCTCTACGAGCAGTACTTC.

This clonotype has ten or more counts. This chain connects TRBV7-2 to TRBJ2-7; D not certain. Trimming shortened V by 2 bases and J by 1 base, and 3 bases separated the two germline ends. The length of the CDR3 is 12 residues. From germline, CDR1 is SGHTA and CDR2 FQGNSA. The DNA of the CDR3 is TGTGCCAGCAGCTTAATGTCCTACGAGCAGTACTTC. Its protein product is CASSLMSYEQYF.

This clonotype was picked up a small number of times. This chain uses TRBV7-8 with TRBJ2-1, with a possible D match to TRBD2 (5 bases). The ends were cut back, 3 bases at V and 0 bases at J, with 12 bases in the middle. This CDR3 has 16 amino acids. The V gene's germline CDR1 is SGHVS and CDR2 FQNEAQ. This CDR3 reads CASSLGSLSSYNEQFF. The CDR3 DNA is TGTGCCAGCAGCTTGGGGAGCCTTAGCTCCTACAATGAGCAGTTCTTC.

V is TRBV5-1 and J is TRBJ1-6; D is unclear. The CDR3 is 15 amino acids. With 2 bases removed from V and 0 bases from J, the gap between germline ends came to 6 bases. The germline gives CDR1 SGHRS, CDR2 YFSETQ. The CDR3 region is CASSLQNSYNSPLHF. CDR3 DNA sequence: TGCGCCAGCAGCTTACAAAACTCCTATAATTCACCCCTCCACTTT.

This clonotype was counted a few times. The J gene is TRBJ2-1, the V gene TRBV12-3 or TRBV12-4; perhaps TRBD1 as D (6 bases). Trimming took off 3 bases at V and 0 bases at J, with 12 bases between the two ends. The CDR3 contains 16 residues. The CDR3 nucleotides are TGTGCCAGCAGTTTTGGGGACACCTACTCCTACAATGAGCAGTTCTTC. The encoded protein is CASSFGDTYSYNEQFF.

This clonotype has a handful of counts. This sequence joins TRBV7-2 and TRBJ1-5; D is ambiguous. Germline V gene lookup returns CDR1 SGHTA and CDR2 FQGNSA. CDR3 size: 16 residues. The V gene lost 1 base and the J gene lost 1 base, with 11 bases spanning the gap. CDR3 sequence reads: CASSLDPSESNQPQHF. Written as DNA, the CDR3 is TGTGCCAGCAGCTTAGATCCATCCGAGAGCAATCAGCCCCAGCATTTT.

The table lists this clonotype with a few counts. The rearrangement joins TRBV29-1 to TRBJ2-3; 7 bases agree with TRBD2. The CDR3 contains 15 residues. Germline V gene data show CDR1 as SQVTM and CDR2 as ANQGSEA. Unmatched junction bases numbered 6, after V lost 0 bases and J lost 3 bases. CDR3 region: CSVEDTGGGTDTQYF. CDR3 sequence (DNA): TGCAGCGTTGAAGATACGGGGGGAGGAACAGATACGCAGTATTTT.

This rearrangement joins TRBV11-3 to TRBJ2-1; D is uncertain. Deletions cut 5 bases from V and 1 base from J, with 3 bases between. Per germline, CDR1 SGHNT and CDR2 YENEEA. The CDR3 has 12 amino acids. In DNA form, the CDR3 reads TGTGCCAGCAGCGTATCCTACAATGAGCAGTTCTTC. It translates to CASSVSYNEQFF.

This chain connects TRBV27 to TRBJ2-3, with 9 bases matching TRBD2. Germline loops: CDR1 MNHEY, CDR2 SMNVEV (reference sequence). The CDR3 runs 18 residues. V was pared by 2 bases and J by 3 bases, with 12 bases of the junction left unmatched. CDR3 loop: CASSLGGGRARRTDTQYF. CDR3 nucleotides: TGTGCCAGCAGTTTAGGCGGCGGGAGGGCCCGGCGGACAGATACGCAGTATTTT.

The rearrangement joins TRBV12-3 or TRBV12-4 to TRBJ1-2; D might be TRBD1 (5 bases). The V end was cut by 7 bases, the J end by 7 bases, with 16 bases between. The CDR3 covers 13 residues. CDR3 sequence: CASTLGGVGGYTF. CDR3 in DNA: TGTGCCAGCACCCTTGGAGGGGTTGGTGGCTACACCTTC.